The T cell receptor beta chain under discussion was sequenced for a study of T cells in Graves' hyperthyroidism and ophthalmopathy. This clonotype was observed at least ten times. The antigen is not known. Amplified TCR beta CDR3 regions came from RNA transcripts. The HTBI primer set served for first-round RT-PCR of the TCR CDR3. MiXCR was run by TCRdb on the multiplex PCR reads, yielding one entry per CDR3 protein. The sample shows 660,000 or so distinct CDR3 sequences, less than 25% of them seen only once. Notes on the study in general: A 13 V-J model separated ophthalmopathy from stable hyperthyroidism. Blood also carried most thyroid clonotypes expanded above 0.001.

The CDR3 has 16 amino acids. Germline V gene data show CDR1 as SGHVS and CDR2 as FQNEAQ. The V end lost 1 base, the J end lost 2 bases, and 14 bases lay between the germline ends. Patients having uncontrolled infection, another autoimmune disease, pregnancy or lactation were not included. Clinicians diagnosed patients from clinical symptoms, serum thyroxine and TRAb, thyroid ultrasound and orbital computed tomography. Sample: blood. The receptor's source is a man under 40 with Graves' ophthalmopathy. This chain links TRBV7-8 with TRBJ1-1; no reliable D call. Here the CDR3 reads CASSLDILRPNTEAFF. In DNA form, the CDR3 reads TGTGCCAGCAGCTTAGATATTCTACGACCTAACACTGAAGCTTTCTTT.